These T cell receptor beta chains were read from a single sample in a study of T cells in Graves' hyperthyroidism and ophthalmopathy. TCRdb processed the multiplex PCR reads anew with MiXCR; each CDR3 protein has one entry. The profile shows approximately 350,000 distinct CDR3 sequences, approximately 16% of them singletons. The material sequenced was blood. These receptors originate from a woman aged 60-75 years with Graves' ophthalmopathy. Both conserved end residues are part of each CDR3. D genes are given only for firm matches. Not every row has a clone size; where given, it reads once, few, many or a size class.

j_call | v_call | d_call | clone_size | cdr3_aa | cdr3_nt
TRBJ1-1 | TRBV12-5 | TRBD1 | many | CASRPPGTGQTEAFF | TGTGCTAGTCGGCCCCCCGGGACAGGTCAAACTGAAGCTTTCTTT
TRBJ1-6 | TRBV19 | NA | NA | CASSPVINSPLHF | TGTGCCAGTAGTCCCGTAATTAATTCACCCCTCCACTTT
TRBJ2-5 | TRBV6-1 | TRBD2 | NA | CASKAGGPVETQYF | TGTGCCAGCAAGGCGGGAGGGCCGGTGGAGACCCAGTACTTC
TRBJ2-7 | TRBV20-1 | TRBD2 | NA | CSAQRGTSSYYEQYF | TGCAGTGCCCAACGTGGGACTAGCAGCTATTACGAGCAGTACTTC
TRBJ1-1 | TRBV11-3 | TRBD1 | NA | CASSLGGTGPTEAFF | TGTGCCAGCAGCTTGGGGGGGACAGGGCCCACTGAAGCTTTCTTT
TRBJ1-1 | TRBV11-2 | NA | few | CASSPAPLRGTEAFF | TGTGCCAGCAGCCCAGCTCCCTTACGGGGCACTGAAGCTTTCTTT
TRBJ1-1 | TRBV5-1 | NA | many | CASSFDGSTEAFF | TGCGCCAGCAGCTTTGATGGGAGCACTGAAGCTTTCTTT
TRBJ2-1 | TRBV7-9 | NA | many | CASSFKVGEQFF | TGTGCCAGCAGCTTCAAGGTTGGTGAGCAGTTCTTC
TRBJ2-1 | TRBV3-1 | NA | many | CASSAYHSWTGDNEQFF | TGTGCCAGCAGCGCTTATCATTCCTGGACGGGGGACAATGAGCAGTTCTTC
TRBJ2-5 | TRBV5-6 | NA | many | CASSFGEERRGETQYF | TGTGCCAGCAGCTTCGGCGAAGAACGGAGGGGGGAGACCCAGTACTTC
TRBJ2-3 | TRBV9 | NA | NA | CASSAEGADTQYF | TGTGCCAGCAGCGCGGAGGGGGCAGATACGCAGTATTTT
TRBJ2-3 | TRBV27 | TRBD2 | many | CASGSGNTQYF | TGTGCCAGCGGTAGCGGGAATACGCAGTATTTT
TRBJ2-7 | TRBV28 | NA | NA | CASSFADSIYEQYF | TGTGCCAGCAGTTTTGCGGATTCCATCTACGAGCAGTACTTC
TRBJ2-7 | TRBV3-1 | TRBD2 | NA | CASSQLPGGLAGYEQYF | TGTGCCAGCAGCCAACTGCCGGGGGGGCTAGCGGGCTACGAGCAGTACTTC
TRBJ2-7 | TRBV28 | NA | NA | CASSPSTGVGEQYF | TGTGCCAGCAGCCCTTCGACAGGCGTGGGAGAGCAGTACTTC
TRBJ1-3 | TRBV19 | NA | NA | CASSIKISSGNTIYF | TGTGCCAGTAGTATAAAGATTTCCTCTGGAAACACCATATATTTT
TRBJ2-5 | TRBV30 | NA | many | CAWSVAGTQYF | TGTGCCTGGAGTGTAGCGGGGACCCAGTACTTC
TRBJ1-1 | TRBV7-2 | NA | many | CASSLDVVQVNTEAFF | TGTGCCAGCAGCTTAGATGTCGTTCAGGTGAACACTGAAGCTTTCTTT
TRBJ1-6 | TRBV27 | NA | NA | CASRRTGRSYNSPLHF | TGTGCCAGCAGAAGAACAGGGAGGTCCTATAATTCACCCCTCCACTTT
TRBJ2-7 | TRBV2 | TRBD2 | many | CASSEGGGSGRYEQYF | TGTGCCAGCAGTGAAGGGGGTGGTAGCGGGAGGTACGAGCAGTACTTC
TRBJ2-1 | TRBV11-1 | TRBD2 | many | CASRRPGLAGGEQFF | TGTGCCAGCAGACGACCGGGACTAGCGGGAGGCGAGCAGTTCTTC
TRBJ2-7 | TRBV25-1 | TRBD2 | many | CASSVTSGSYEQYF | TGTGCCAGCAGTGTGACTAGCGGGAGTTACGAGCAGTACTTC